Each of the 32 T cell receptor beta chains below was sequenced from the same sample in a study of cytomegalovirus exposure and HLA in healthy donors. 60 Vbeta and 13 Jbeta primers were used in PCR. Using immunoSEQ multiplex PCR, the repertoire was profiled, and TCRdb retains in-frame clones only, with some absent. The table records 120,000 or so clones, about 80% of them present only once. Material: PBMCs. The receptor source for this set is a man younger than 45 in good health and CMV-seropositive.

The CDR3 protein is CASSLGTAGEFYGYTF. In DNA, the CDR3 is TGCGCCAGCAGCTTGGGGACGGCGGGGGAGTTTTATGGCTACACCTTC. The chain uses TRBV5-1 and TRBJ1-2, with D maybe TRBD1 (5 bases). The germline V gene encodes CDR1 SGHRS and CDR2 YFSETQ. V lost 0 bases and J lost 5, with 17 bases in between. This CDR3 is 16 amino acids long.

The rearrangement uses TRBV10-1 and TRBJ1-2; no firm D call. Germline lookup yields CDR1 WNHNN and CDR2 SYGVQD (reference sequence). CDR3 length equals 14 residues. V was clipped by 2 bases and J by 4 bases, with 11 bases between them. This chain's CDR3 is CASSEGEGGYGYTF. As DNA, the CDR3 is TGCGCCAGCAGTGAGGGGGAAGGAGGCTATGGCTACACCTTC.

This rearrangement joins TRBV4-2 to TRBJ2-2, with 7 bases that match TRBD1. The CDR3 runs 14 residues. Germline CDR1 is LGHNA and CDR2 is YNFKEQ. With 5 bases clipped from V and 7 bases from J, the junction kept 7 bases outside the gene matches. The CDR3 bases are TGTGCCAGCAGCACGACAGGGAGCGACGGGGAGCTGTTTTTT. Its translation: CASSTTGSDGELFF.

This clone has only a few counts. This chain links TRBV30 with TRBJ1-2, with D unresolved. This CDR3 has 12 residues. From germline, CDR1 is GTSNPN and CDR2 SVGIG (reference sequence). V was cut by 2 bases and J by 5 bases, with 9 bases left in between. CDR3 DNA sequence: TGTGCCTGGAGTCCCTACGCATATGGCTACACCTTC. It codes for CAWSPYAYGYTF.

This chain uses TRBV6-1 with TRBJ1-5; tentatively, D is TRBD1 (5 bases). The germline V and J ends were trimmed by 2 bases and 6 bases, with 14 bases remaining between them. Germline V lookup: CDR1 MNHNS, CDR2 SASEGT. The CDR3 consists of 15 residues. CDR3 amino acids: CASSEQGRPSQPQHF. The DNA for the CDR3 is TGTGCCAGCAGTGAACAGGGCAGACCAAGTCAGCCCCAGCATTTT.

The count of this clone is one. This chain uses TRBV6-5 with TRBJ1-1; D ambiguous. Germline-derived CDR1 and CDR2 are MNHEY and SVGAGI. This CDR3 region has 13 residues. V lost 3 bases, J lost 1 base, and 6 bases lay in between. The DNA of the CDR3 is TGTGCCAGCAGTTATGGCAGGAACACTGAAGCTTTCTTT. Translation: CASSYGRNTEAFF.

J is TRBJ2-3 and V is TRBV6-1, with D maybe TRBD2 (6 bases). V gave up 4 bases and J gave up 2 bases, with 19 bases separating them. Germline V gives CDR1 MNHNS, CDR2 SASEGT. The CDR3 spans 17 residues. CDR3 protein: CASSGRVGGSLTDTQYF. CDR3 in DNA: TGTGCCAGCAGTGGCCGAGTGGGGGGTTCGCTCACAGATACGCAGTATTTT.

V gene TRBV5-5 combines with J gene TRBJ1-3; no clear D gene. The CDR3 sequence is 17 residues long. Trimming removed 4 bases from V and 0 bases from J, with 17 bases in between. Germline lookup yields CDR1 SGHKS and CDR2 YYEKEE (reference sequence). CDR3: CASSPVGGDPSGNTIYF. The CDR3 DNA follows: TGTGCCAGCAGCCCAGTAGGCGGCGATCCCTCTGGAAACACCATATATTTT. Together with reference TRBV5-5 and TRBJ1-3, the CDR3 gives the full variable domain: DAGVTQSPTHLIKTRGQQVTLRCSPISGHKSVSWYQQVLGQGPQFIFQYYEKEERGRGNFPDRFSARQFPNYSSELNVNALLLGDSALYLCASSPVGGDPSGNTIYFGEGSWLTVV.

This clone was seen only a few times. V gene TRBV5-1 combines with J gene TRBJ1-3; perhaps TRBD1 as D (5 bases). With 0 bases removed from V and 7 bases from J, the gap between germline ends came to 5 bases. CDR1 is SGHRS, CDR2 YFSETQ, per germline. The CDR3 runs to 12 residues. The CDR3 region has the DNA TGCGCCAGCAGCTTGGCAGGGAACACCATATATTTT. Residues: CASSLAGNTIYF. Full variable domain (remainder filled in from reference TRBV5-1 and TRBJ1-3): KAGVTQTPRYLIKTRGQQVTLSCSPISGHRSVSWYQQTPGQGLQFLFEYFSETQRNKGNFPGRFSGRQFSNSRSEMNVSTLELGDSALYLCASSLAGNTIYFGEGSWLTVV.

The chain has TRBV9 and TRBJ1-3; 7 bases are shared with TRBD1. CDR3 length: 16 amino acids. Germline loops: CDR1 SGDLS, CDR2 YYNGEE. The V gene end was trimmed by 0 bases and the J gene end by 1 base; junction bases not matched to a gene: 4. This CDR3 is CASSVGVRGSGNTIYF. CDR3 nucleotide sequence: TGTGCCAGCAGCGTAGGGGTCAGGGGGTCTGGAAACACCATATATTTT.

The CDR3 protein is CASRTNRGNEQYF. CDR3 DNA: TGTGCCAGCAGAACCAACAGGGGGAATGAGCAGTACTTC. The V gene is TRBV6-5, the J gene TRBJ2-7; 8 bases line up with TRBD1. Germline V CDR1 and CDR2: MNHEY, SVGAGI. The ends lost 6 bases at V and 7 bases at J; junction bases unmatched: 8. The CDR3 has 13 amino acids.

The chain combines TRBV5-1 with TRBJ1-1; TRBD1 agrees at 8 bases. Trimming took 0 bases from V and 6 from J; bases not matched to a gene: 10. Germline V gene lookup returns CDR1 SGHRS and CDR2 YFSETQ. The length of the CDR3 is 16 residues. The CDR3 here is CASSLGTMQGAPEAFF. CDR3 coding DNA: TGCGCCAGCAGCTTGGGAACAATGCAGGGGGCCCCTGAAGCTTTCTTT.

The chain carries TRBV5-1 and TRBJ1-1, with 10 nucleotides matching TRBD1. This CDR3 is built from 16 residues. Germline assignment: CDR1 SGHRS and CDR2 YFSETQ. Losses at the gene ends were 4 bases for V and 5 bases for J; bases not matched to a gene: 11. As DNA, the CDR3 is TGCGCCAGCAGCCCCAATCCGACAGGGGGCGTTACTGAAGCTTTCTTT. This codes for CASSPNPTGGVTEAFF.

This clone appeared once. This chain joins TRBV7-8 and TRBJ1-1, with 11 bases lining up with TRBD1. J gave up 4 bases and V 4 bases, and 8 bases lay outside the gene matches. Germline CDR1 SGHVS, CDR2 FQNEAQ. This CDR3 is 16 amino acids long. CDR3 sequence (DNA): TGTGCCAGCAGCTCGGGGACAGGGGGATTTGGCACTGAAGCTTTCTTT. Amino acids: CASSSGTGGFGTEAFF.

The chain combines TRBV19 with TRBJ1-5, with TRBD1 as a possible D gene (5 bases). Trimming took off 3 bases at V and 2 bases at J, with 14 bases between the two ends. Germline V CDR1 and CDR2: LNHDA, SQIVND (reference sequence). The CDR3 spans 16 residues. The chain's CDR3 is CASSITYRSGNQPQHF. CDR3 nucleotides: TGTGCCAGTAGTATTACTTACAGGAGCGGCAATCAGCCCCAGCATTTT.

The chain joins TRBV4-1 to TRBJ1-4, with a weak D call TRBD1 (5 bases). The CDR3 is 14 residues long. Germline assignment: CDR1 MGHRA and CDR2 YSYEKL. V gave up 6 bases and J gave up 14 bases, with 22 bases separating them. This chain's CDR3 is CASRLAGHSPLLFF. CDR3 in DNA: TGCGCCAGCAGATTGGCTGGACATTCACCTCTCCTGTTTTTT.

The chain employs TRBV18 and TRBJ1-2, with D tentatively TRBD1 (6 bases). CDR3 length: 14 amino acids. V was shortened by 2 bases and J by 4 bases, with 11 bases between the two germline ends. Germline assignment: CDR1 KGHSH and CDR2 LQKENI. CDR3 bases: TGTGCCAGCTCACCAACTCAGGGGACCTATGGCTACACCTTC. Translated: CASSPTQGTYGYTF.

CDR3 nucleotides: TGTGCCAGCAGTGAAGAAAACAGGTCTGAAGCTTTCTTT. This sequence encodes CASSEENRSEAFF. This chain joins TRBV6-5 and TRBJ1-1, with a tentative D call TRBD1 (5 bases). The V gene lost 5 bases and the J gene lost 6 bases, with 13 bases spanning the gap. This CDR3 contains 13 residues. CDR1 is MNHEY and CDR2 is SVGAGI in the germline V gene.

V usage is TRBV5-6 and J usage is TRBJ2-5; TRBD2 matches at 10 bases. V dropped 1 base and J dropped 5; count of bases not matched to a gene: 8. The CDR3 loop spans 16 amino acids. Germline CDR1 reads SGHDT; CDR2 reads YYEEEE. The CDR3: CASSLFPTSGDETQYF. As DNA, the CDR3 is TGTGCCAGCAGCTTGTTCCCCACTAGCGGGGATGAGACCCAGTACTTC.

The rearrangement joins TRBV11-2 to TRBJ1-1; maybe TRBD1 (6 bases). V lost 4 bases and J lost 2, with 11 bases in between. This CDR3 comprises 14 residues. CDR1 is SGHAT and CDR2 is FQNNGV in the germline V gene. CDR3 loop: CASSSDRSNTEAFF. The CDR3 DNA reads TGTGCCAGCAGCTCCGACAGGAGCAACACTGAAGCTTTCTTT.

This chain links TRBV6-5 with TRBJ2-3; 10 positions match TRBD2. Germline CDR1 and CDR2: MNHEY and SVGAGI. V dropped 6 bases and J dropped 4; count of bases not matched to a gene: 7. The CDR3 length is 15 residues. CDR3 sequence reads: CASRDSGGLADTQYF. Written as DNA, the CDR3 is TGTGCCAGCAGAGATAGCGGGGGGTTAGCAGATACGCAGTATTTT.

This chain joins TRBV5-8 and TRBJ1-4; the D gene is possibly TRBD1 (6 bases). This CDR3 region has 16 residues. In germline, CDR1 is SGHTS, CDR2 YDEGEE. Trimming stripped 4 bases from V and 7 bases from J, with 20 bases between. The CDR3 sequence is CASSMYDTGQREKLFF. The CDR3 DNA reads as TGTGCCAGCAGCATGTACGATACGGGACAACGTGAAAAACTGTTTTTT.

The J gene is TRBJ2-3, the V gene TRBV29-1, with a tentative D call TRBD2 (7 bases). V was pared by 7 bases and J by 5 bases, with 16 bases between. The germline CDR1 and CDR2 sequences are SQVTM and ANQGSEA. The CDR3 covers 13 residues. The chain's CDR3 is CSAKGGARDTQYF. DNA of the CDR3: TGCAGCGCAAAAGGGGGGGCCAGAGATACGCAGTATTTT.

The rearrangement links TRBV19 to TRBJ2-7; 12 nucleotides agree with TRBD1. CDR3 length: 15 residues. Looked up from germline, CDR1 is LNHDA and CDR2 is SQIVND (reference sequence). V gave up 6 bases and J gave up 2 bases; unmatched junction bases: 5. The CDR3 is CASSPGTGGPYEQYF. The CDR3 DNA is TGTGCCAGTAGCCCCGGGACAGGGGGCCCCTACGAGCAGTACTTC.

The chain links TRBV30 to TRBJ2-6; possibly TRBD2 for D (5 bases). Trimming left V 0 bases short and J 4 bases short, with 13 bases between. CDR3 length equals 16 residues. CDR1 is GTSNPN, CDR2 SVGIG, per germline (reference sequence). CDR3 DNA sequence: TGTGCCTGGAGTGTACGGGGTATGGGGGGGGCCAACGTCCTGACTTTC. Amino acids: CAWSVRGMGGANVLTF.

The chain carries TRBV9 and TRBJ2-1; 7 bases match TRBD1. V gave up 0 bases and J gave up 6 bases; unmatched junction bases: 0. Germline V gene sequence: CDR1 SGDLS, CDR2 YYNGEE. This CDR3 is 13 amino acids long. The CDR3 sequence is CASSVAGGNEQFF. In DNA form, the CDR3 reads TGTGCCAGCAGCGTAGCAGGGGGCAATGAGCAGTTCTTC.

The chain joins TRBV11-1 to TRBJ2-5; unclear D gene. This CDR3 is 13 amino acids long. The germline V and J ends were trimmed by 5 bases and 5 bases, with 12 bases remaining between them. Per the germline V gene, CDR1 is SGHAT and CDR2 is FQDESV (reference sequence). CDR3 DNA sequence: TGTGCCAGCAGCAAAGCCCTCCCGGAGACCCAGTACTTC. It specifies CASSKALPETQYF.

CDR3 bases: TGCGCCAGCAGCTTGGTCAGGGGGCGAGACTATGGCTACACCTTC. Its protein is CASSLVRGRDYGYTF. The gene calls are TRBV5-1 and TRBJ1-2; 8 bases are a match to TRBD1. After removal of 0 bases from V and 3 bases from J, the junction contained 4 bases not matched to a gene. Germline V gives CDR1 SGHRS, CDR2 YFSETQ. The CDR3 runs 15 residues.

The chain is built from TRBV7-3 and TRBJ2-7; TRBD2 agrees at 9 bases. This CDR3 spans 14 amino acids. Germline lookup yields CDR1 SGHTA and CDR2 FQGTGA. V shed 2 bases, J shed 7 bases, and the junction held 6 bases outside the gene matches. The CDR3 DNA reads TGTGCCAGCAGCTTAGGCGGGGGGGCGATTGAGCAGTACTTC. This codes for CASSLGGGAIEQYF.

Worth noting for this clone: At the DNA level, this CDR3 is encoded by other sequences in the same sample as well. Here the CDR3 DNA reads TGTGCCAGCAGCCCTAGCGGGGGGCCCTACAATGAGCAGTTCTTC. Protein: CASSPSGGPYNEQFF. The V call is TRBV7-9, the J call TRBJ2-1, with 11 bases that match TRBD2. Germline assignment: CDR1 SEHNR and CDR2 FQNEAQ (reference sequence). The CDR3 consists of 15 residues. J was trimmed by 2 bases and V by 5 bases; bases with no gene match: 2. The full variable domain, in which reference TRBV7-9 and TRBJ2-1 provide the parts outside the CDR3, is DTGVSQNPRHKITKRGQNVTFRCDPISEHNRLYWYRQTLGQGPEFLTYFQNEAQLEKSRLLSDRFSAERPKGSFSTLEIQRTEQGDSAMYLCASSPSGGPYNEQFFGPGTRLTVL.

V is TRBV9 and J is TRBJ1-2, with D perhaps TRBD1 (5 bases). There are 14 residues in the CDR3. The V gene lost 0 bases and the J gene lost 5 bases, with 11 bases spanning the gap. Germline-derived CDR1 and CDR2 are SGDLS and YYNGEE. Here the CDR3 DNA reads TGTGCCAGCAGCGTAGCAACAGGCTCTTATGGCTACACCTTC. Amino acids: CASSVATGSYGYTF. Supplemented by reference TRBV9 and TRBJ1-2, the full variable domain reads DSGVTQTPKHLITATGQRVTLRCSPRSGDLSVYWYQQSLDQGLQFLIQYYNGEERAKGNILERFSAQQFPDLHSELNLSSLELGDSALYFCASSVATGSYGYTFGSGTRLTVV.

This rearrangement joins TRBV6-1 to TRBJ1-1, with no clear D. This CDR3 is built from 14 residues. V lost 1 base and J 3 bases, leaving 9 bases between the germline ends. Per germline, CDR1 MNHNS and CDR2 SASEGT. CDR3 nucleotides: TGTGCCAGCAGTGAAGTCGGGGTTCACACTGAAGCTTTCTTT. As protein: CASSEVGVHTEAFF.